This TCR beta chain came from a study of identical twins. As concerns this clonotype: As yet, its antigen is unknown.

Findings and limits, study-wide: In beta out-of-frame sequences, the excess sharing between twins was weaker.

Template switching created a universal primer site, and the cDNA included unique molecular identifiers. TCRdb ran MiXCR on the 5' RACE reads and lists one entry per CDR3 protein. The table has around 690,000 distinct CDR3 sequences, around 20% seen once. The V gene's germline CDR1 is SGHKS and CDR2 YYEKEE (reference sequence). There are 18 residues in the CDR3. J was trimmed by 0 bases and V by 1 base; bases with no gene match: 12. This sample also belongs to another study, concerning T cells expressing NK-cell markers.

The sequencing sample was made of PBMCs. The V and J genes are TRBV5-5 and TRBJ2-5; 7 bases match TRBD1. The source of this sequence is a woman in her late teens or twenties in good health. This chain's CDR3 is CASSLSILQGPYQETQYF. Written as DNA, the CDR3 is TGTGCCAGCAGCTTGTCCATATTACAGGGGCCGTACCAAGAGACCCAGTACTTC.